This T cell receptor (beta chain) comes out of a study of cytomegalovirus exposure and HLA in healthy donors. General study points: Across all donors, roughly uniform sequencing depth was an assumption of the presence/absence analyses. Rare sequences made up most TCRs, while some public TCRs were found in many donors. Researchers catalogued about 150 TCR beta chains as cytomegalovirus-associated.

In the case of this clone: Its cognate antigen is unknown.

The PCR contained 60 Vbeta and 13 Jbeta primers. The protocol was immunoSEQ multiplex PCR, while the TCRdb copy is restricted to in-frame clones and leaves out a portion. Seen here are some 220,000 clones, roughly 85% observed once, and the top ten hold roughly 0.22%. The sample was PBMCs. The origin of this receptor is a girl aged 2 to 10 in good health and CMV-seronegative.

The CDR3 loop is CASSLSKSYGYTF. The CDR3 coding sequence is TGTGCCAGCAGTTTATCCAAATCCTATGGCTACACCTTC. The chain is built from TRBV27 and TRBJ1-2, with D unresolved. Deletions cut 0 bases from V and 4 bases from J, with 6 bases between. There are 13 residues in the CDR3. CDR1 MNHEY and CDR2 SMNVEV come from the germline V gene (reference sequence).